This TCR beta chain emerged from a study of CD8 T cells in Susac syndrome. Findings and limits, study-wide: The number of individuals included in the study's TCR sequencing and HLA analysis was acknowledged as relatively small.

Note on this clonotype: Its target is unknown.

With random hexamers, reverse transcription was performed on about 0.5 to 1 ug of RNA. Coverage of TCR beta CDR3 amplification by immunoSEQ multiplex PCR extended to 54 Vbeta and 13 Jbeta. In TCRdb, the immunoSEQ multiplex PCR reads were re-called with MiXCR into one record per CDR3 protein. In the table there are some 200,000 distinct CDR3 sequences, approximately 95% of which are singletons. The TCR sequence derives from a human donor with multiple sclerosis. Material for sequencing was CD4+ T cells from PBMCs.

For the CDR3, the DNA is TGCAGCGCCCGACAATTTCCACGAGATACGCAGTATTTT. Amino acid sequence: CSARQFPRDTQYF. This chain joins TRBV29-1 and TRBJ2-3; D is ambiguous. Trimming pared 7 bases from V and 5 bases from J, leaving 16 bases between. The germline V gene has CDR1 SQVTM and CDR2 ANQGSEA. This CDR3 has 13 amino acids.